Listed below are T cell receptor beta chains from one sample, sequenced in a study of T cell changes during pregnancy in multiple sclerosis. Measured with immunoSEQ multiplex PCR; TCRdb has only the in-frame clones, and not every one. The sample shows roughly 93,000 clones, 85% to 95% of them seen only once. Sequences were derived from peripheral blood, sampled after pregnancy. These receptors all come from a female donor with multiple sclerosis, enrolled in a pregnancy study. CDR3s leave out the opening cysteine and the closing phenylalanine or tryptophan. The order of the fields is J gene, clone size, V gene, CDR3 protein. Clone size is given for some rows only: seen once, a few or many times, or a class if the clone is expanded.

j_gene: TRBJ2-1; abundance: -; v_gene: TRBV18; CDR3aa: ASSPRPAGNYNEQF
j_gene: TRBJ2-7; abundance: -; v_gene: TRBV18; CDR3aa: ASSPDSSYEQY
j_gene: TRBJ2-7; abundance: -; v_gene: TRBV7-2; CDR3aa: ASSLDGGRALEQY
j_gene: TRBJ2-6; abundance: -; v_gene: TRBV7-3; CDR3aa: ASSRTTSGANVLT
j_gene: TRBJ2-7; abundance: -; v_gene: TRBV7-6; CDR3aa: ASSHTGDQGIAEQY
j_gene: TRBJ1-3; abundance: -; v_gene: TRBV19; CDR3aa: ASSMTISGNTIY
j_gene: TRBJ2-2; abundance: -; v_gene: TRBV7-2; CDR3aa: ASSLRGWVANTGELF
j_gene: TRBJ1-4; abundance: -; v_gene: TRBV6-5; CDR3aa: ASSYDSPNEKLF
j_gene: TRBJ2-7; abundance: -; v_gene: TRBV30; CDR3aa: AWSVLGFTYEQY
j_gene: TRBJ2-7; abundance: -; v_gene: TRBV18; CDR3aa: ASSPNPPGLAGDLLHEQY
j_gene: TRBJ2-6; abundance: -; v_gene: TRBV19; CDR3aa: ASSIPRGNSGANVLT
j_gene: TRBJ1-6; abundance: -; v_gene: TRBV4-3; CDR3aa: ASSQDGRRQPGGFSYNSPLH
j_gene: TRBJ2-2; abundance: -; v_gene: TRBV29-1; CDR3aa: SVEDPGVGGFSGELF
j_gene: TRBJ1-2; abundance: -; v_gene: TRBV6-1; CDR3aa: ASTDRGPMGGYT
j_gene: TRBJ2-7; abundance: -; v_gene: TRBV21-1; CDR3aa: ASSKVWDIPNEQY
j_gene: TRBJ2-3; abundance: -; v_gene: TRBV6-5; CDR3aa: ASSYPGLDTQY
j_gene: TRBJ1-2; abundance: -; v_gene: TRBV19; CDR3aa: ASSIPRAGGDGYT
j_gene: TRBJ2-5; abundance: -; v_gene: TRBV7-9; CDR3aa: ASSRQGVWETQY
j_gene: TRBJ1-3; abundance: once; v_gene: TRBV10-3; CDR3aa: AISEPSGNTIY
j_gene: TRBJ1-1; abundance: -; v_gene: TRBV30; CDR3aa: AWSPTGPTEAF
j_gene: TRBJ1-4; abundance: few; v_gene: TRBV2; CDR3aa: ASGGQIVEKLF
j_gene: TRBJ1-2; abundance: -; v_gene: TRBV5-6; CDR3aa: ASSLGDRLGYGYT
j_gene: TRBJ1-1; abundance: -; v_gene: TRBV5-5; CDR3aa: ASSLVPTVMNTEAF
j_gene: TRBJ1-4; abundance: -; v_gene: TRBV19; CDR3aa: ASSVQALNEKLF
j_gene: TRBJ2-5; abundance: -; v_gene: TRBV5-1; CDR3aa: ASSLESTSGRSETQY
j_gene: TRBJ1-2; abundance: once; v_gene: TRBV19; CDR3aa: ASSLQLTEGGGYT
j_gene: TRBJ1-2; abundance: -; v_gene: TRBV6-5; CDR3aa: ASSSQGGAGGYT
j_gene: TRBJ1-2; abundance: -; v_gene: TRBV5-6; CDR3aa: ASSLESGYT
j_gene: TRBJ1-1; abundance: -; v_gene: TRBV6-5; CDR3aa: ASSLQYKVNTEAF
j_gene: TRBJ1-1; abundance: -; v_gene: TRBV6-4; CDR3aa: ASRTEVGTEAF
j_gene: TRBJ2-3; abundance: once; v_gene: TRBV7-4; CDR3aa: ASSLGTGGGICVGDTQY
j_gene: TRBJ2-2; abundance: -; v_gene: TRBV13; CDR3aa: ASSLWGPSTGELF
j_gene: TRBJ2-2; abundance: -; v_gene: TRBV5-1; CDR3aa: ASSFLAGAANTGELF
j_gene: TRBJ1-4; abundance: -; v_gene: TRBV10-3; CDR3aa: AISERGGGNEKLF
j_gene: TRBJ2-5; abundance: -; v_gene: TRBV5-1; CDR3aa: ASSLAAGAGGETQY
j_gene: TRBJ2-2; abundance: few; v_gene: TRBV2; CDR3aa: ASSGPGGTSGSGIAGELF
j_gene: TRBJ2-7; abundance: -; v_gene: TRBV30; CDR3aa: AWSPGNYEQY
j_gene: TRBJ1-1; abundance: -; v_gene: TRBV7-8; CDR3aa: ASSSYGGPGLEAF
j_gene: TRBJ1-2; abundance: -; v_gene: TRBV18; CDR3aa: ASSPLIGGTDYGYT
j_gene: TRBJ2-5; abundance: -; v_gene: TRBV6-1; CDR3aa: ASSEAQGFLETQY
j_gene: TRBJ1-1; abundance: medium-sized; v_gene: TRBV5-1; CDR3aa: ASSWGGNTEAF
j_gene: TRBJ2-2; abundance: -; v_gene: TRBV27; CDR3aa: ASSLLSGNTGELF
j_gene: TRBJ1-6; abundance: -; v_gene: TRBV19; CDR3aa: ASSIDGGRRATLH
j_gene: TRBJ1-2; abundance: -; v_gene: TRBV19; CDR3aa: ASSIAGTGGYGYT
j_gene: TRBJ2-1; abundance: -; v_gene: TRBV7-9; CDR3aa: ASSLTSGDYNEQF
j_gene: TRBJ2-3; abundance: once; v_gene: TRBV18; CDR3aa: ASHATSGRFGGTDTQY
j_gene: TRBJ2-5; abundance: -; v_gene: TRBV6-5; CDR3aa: ASTSSASGSVVQY
j_gene: TRBJ2-1; abundance: -; v_gene: TRBV2; CDR3aa: ASCPGFPYNEQF
j_gene: TRBJ2-7; abundance: -; v_gene: TRBV29-1; CDR3aa: SVGPRGAYEQY
j_gene: TRBJ1-4; abundance: -; v_gene: TRBV7-9; CDR3aa: ASSGTATTNEKLF
j_gene: TRBJ1-2; abundance: -; v_gene: TRBV13; CDR3aa: ASSTQTGWSYGYT
j_gene: TRBJ2-7; abundance: -; v_gene: TRBV11-2; CDR3aa: ASSRDGGRYYEQY
j_gene: TRBJ1-5; abundance: -; v_gene: TRBV7-8; CDR3aa: ASSLGAGNSNQPQH
j_gene: TRBJ2-5; abundance: -; v_gene: TRBV29-1; CDR3aa: SYAQVIQGGETQY
j_gene: TRBJ2-3; abundance: -; v_gene: TRBV5-6; CDR3aa: ASSLGQRGYTDTQY
j_gene: TRBJ2-7; abundance: once; v_gene: TRBV10-2; CDR3aa: ASSDGGAYEQY
j_gene: TRBJ2-1; abundance: -; v_gene: TRBV4-1; CDR3aa: ASSSGTSGNNEQF
j_gene: TRBJ1-2; abundance: -; v_gene: TRBV5-1; CDR3aa: ASSLGQGTDGYT